Each of the 24 T cell receptor beta chains below was sequenced from the same sample in a study of cytomegalovirus exposure and HLA in healthy donors. With 60 Vbeta and 13 Jbeta primers, the PCR was carried out. Repertoires were generated with immunoSEQ multiplex PCR, while TCRdb's copy carries only in-frame clones and drops some. The table records fewer than 120,000 clones, around 86% of them present only once. Sequenced input: PBMCs. Receptors were obtained from a man aged 40-49 years in good health and CMV-seronegative.

The chain couples TRBV28 to TRBJ1-1; TRBD1 matches at 12 bases. The CDR3 covers 16 residues. Germline trimming cut 2 bases from V and 3 bases from J; bases unmatched to any gene: 4. In germline, CDR1 is MDHEN, CDR2 SYDVKM. This CDR3 is CASSLSGTGGYTEAFF. The DNA of the CDR3 is TGTGCCAGCAGTTTAAGTGGGACAGGGGGCTACACTGAAGCTTTCTTT.

The chain joins TRBV30 to TRBJ2-7, with TRBD1 matching over 9 bases. Per the germline V gene, CDR1 is GTSNPN and CDR2 is SVGIG (reference sequence). J was trimmed by 6 bases and V by 1 base; bases with no gene match: 16. The CDR3 is made up of 17 amino acids. Written as DNA, the CDR3 is TGTGCCTGGAGTGGGCCAATCCCCCGGGACAGGGCTCGCGAGCAGTACTTC. It translates to CAWSGPIPRDRAREQYF.

The chain recombines TRBV5-1 with TRBJ2-7, with 10 bases lining up with TRBD1. This CDR3 has 14 residues. V shed 3 bases and J 2 bases; nucleotides not matched to a gene: 2. Per the germline V gene, CDR1 is SGHRS and CDR2 is YFSETQ. The CDR3 nucleotides read TGCGCCAGCAGCTCCGGGACAGGGGCCTACGAGCAGTACTTC. It specifies CASSSGTGAYEQYF. Together with reference TRBV5-1 and TRBJ2-7, the CDR3 gives the full variable domain: KAGVTQTPRYLIKTRGQQVTLSCSPISGHRSVSWYQQTPGQGLQFLFEYFSETQRNKGNFPGRFSGRQFSNSRSEMNVSTLELGDSALYLCASSSGTGAYEQYFGPGTRLTVT.

This CDR3 is CASSIQQGSYEQYF. The CDR3 DNA reads TGTGCCAGCAGCATCCAACAGGGATCCTACGAGCAGTACTTC. V is TRBV7-8 and J is TRBJ2-7; a weak D match, TRBD1 (6 bases). The ends were cut back, 5 bases at V and 1 base at J, with 12 bases in the middle. CDR1 SGHVS and CDR2 FQNEAQ come from the germline V gene. The CDR3 is made up of 14 amino acids.

CDR3 nucleotides: TGTGCCAGCACCCCGTCCCAGGGGGACATTCAGTACTTC. It is translated as CASTPSQGDIQYF. The chain employs TRBV2 and TRBJ2-4, with 7 bases aligning to TRBD1. The CDR3 length is 13 residues. CDR1 is SNHLY, CDR2 FYNNEI, per germline. V was clipped by 7 bases and J by 8 bases; unmatched bases: 8.

This sequence joins TRBV7-2 and TRBJ2-2, with D maybe TRBD2 (5 bases). Trimming removed 8 bases from V and 1 base from J, with 14 bases in between. This CDR3 is built from 15 residues. CDR1 is SGHTA, CDR2 FQGNSA, per germline. The CDR3 nucleotides read TGTGCCAGCCGTGAAGGACGGGGGAACACCGGGGAGCTGTTTTTT. Protein sequence: CASREGRGNTGELFF. Supplemented by reference TRBV7-2 and TRBJ2-2, the full variable domain reads GAGVSQSPSNKVTEKGKDVELRCDPISGHTALYWYRQSLGQGLEFLIYFQGNSAPDKSGLPSDRFSAERTGGSVSTLTIQRTQQEDSAVYLCASREGRGNTGELFFGEGSRLTVL.

The chain has TRBV28 and TRBJ1-5; D remains unclear. The V end lost 10 bases, the J end lost 5 bases, and 9 bases lay between the germline ends. Germline V CDR1 and CDR2: MDHEN, SYDVKM. This CDR3 has 11 amino acids. The CDR3 loop reads CATGGDQPQHF. CDR3 DNA: TGTGCCACGGGAGGCGATCAGCCCCAGCATTTT.

The chain has TRBV5-1 and TRBJ2-7; perhaps TRBD1 as D (5 bases). The CDR3 has 14 residues. CDR1 and CDR2 (germline): SGHRS, YFSETQ. V shed 4 bases and J shed 3 bases, with 14 bases lying between them. This chain's CDR3 is CASSADRIGYEQYF. In nucleotides, the CDR3 is TGCGCCAGCAGCGCTGACAGAATAGGCTACGAGCAGTACTTC.

CDR3 in amino acids: CASSITGQVGNQPQHF. CDR3 nucleotides: TGTGCCAGCAGTATTACCGGACAGGTGGGCAATCAGCCCCAGCATTTT. V usage is TRBV2 and J usage is TRBJ1-5; 7 nucleotides line up with TRBD1. The CDR3 totals 16 residues. The V segment lost 5 bases and the J segment 2 bases; nucleotides outside the gene matches: 9. CDR1 SNHLY and CDR2 FYNNEI come from the germline V gene.

The chain recombines TRBV28 with TRBJ1-1, with a weak D call TRBD1 (5 bases). The CDR3 spans 12 residues. Between the trimmed V and J ends, which lost 2 bases and 4 bases, there was a span of 5 bases. From germline, CDR1 is MDHEN and CDR2 SYDVKM. Written as DNA, the CDR3 is TGTGCCAGCAGTTTACAGGGCACTGAAGCTTTCTTT. It codes for CASSLQGTEAFF.

The gene calls are TRBV5-6 and TRBJ2-2; no definite D call. Looked up from germline, CDR1 is SGHDT and CDR2 is YYEEEE. The CDR3 has 14 residues. V lost 4 bases to trimming and J lost 4 bases, with 11 bases between them. CDR3 protein: CASSDKTRTGELFF. CDR3 in DNA: TGTGCCAGCAGCGATAAGACTCGCACCGGGGAGCTGTTTTTT.

This rearrangement joins TRBV5-4 to TRBJ2-1, with 10 bases lining up with TRBD2. J was trimmed by 8 bases and V by 5 bases; bases with no gene match: 16. Germline CDR1 reads SGHNT; CDR2 reads YYREEE (reference sequence). CDR3 length: 17 residues. In DNA, the CDR3 is TGTGCCAGCAGTTCCTCGTTCAGCGGGGGGGCCATATATGAGCAGTTCTTC. Protein sequence: CASSSSFSGGAIYEQFF.

V gene TRBV7-2 combines with J gene TRBJ1-6; a possible D gene is TRBD1 (5 bases). V was clipped by 2 bases and J by 10 bases, with 6 bases between them. Germline V lookup: CDR1 SGHTA, CDR2 FQGNSA. The CDR3 totals 12 residues. CDR3 sequence: CASSLRGSPLHF. DNA for the CDR3: TGTGCCAGCAGCTTAAGGGGATCACCCCTCCACTTT.

The CDR3 nucleotides read TGCGCCAGCAGCCAGGACAGGGCTGGGGCCAACGTCCTGACTTTC. As protein: CASSQDRAGANVLTF. The rearrangement uses TRBV5-1 and TRBJ2-6; 8 bases agree with TRBD1. The CDR3 length is 15 residues. Germline V gene sequence: CDR1 SGHRS, CDR2 YFSETQ. J gave up 2 bases and V 4 bases, and 2 bases lay outside the gene matches.

The V call is TRBV9, the J call TRBJ2-1; D possibly corresponds to TRBD1 (6 bases). Germline CDR1 and CDR2: SGDLS and YYNGEE. This CDR3 is built from 14 residues. Trimming removed 0 bases at V and 5 bases at J, with 9 bases between. CDR3 sequence reads: CASSVDQGNNEQFF. CDR3 nucleotides: TGTGCCAGCAGCGTAGATCAGGGGAACAATGAGCAGTTCTTC. Variable domain in full (rest from reference TRBV9 and TRBJ2-1): DSGVTQTPKHLITATGQRVTLRCSPRSGDLSVYWYQQSLDQGLQFLIQYYNGEERAKGNILERFSAQQFPDLHSELNLSSLELGDSALYFCASSVDQGNNEQFFGPGTRLTVL.

Only a few counts were recorded for this clone. This sequence joins TRBV28 and TRBJ2-7, with a tentative D call TRBD2 (7 bases). CDR3 length: 14 residues. Per germline, CDR1 MDHEN and CDR2 SYDVKM. V was clipped by 6 bases and J by 2 bases, with 14 bases between them. CDR3 region: CASRSGGSAYEQYF. CDR3 bases: TGTGCCAGCAGGTCGGGGGGCAGCGCCTACGAGCAGTACTTC.

This chain uses TRBV6-5 with TRBJ1-5, with 7 bases aligning to TRBD1. V trimming: 7 bases; J trimming: 6 bases; junction bases outside the gene matches: 9. Germline V gene lookup returns CDR1 MNHEY and CDR2 SVGAGI. The CDR3 is 14 residues long. CDR3 protein: CASTQGGGGQPQHF. The CDR3 DNA sequence: TGTGCCAGCACCCAGGGGGGAGGCGGTCAGCCCCAGCATTTT.

This clone came up a few times. The chain has TRBV6-5 and TRBJ2-7, with a tentative D call TRBD1 (5 bases). The V gene lost 4 bases and the J gene lost 2 bases, with 15 bases spanning the gap. There are 15 residues in the CDR3. Germline V gene lookup returns CDR1 MNHEY and CDR2 SVGAGI. Here the CDR3 DNA reads TGTGCCAGCAGTTTATACCCGGACAAGACCTACGAGCAGTACTTC. Translated: CASSLYPDKTYEQYF.

The CDR3 spells CASSSNYRGRGTEAFF. In DNA, the CDR3 is TGTGCCAGCAGTTCCAACTACAGGGGGCGGGGGACTGAAGCTTTCTTT. The genes are TRBV28 and TRBJ1-1, with 9 nucleotides matching TRBD1. CDR3 length equals 16 residues. CDR1 is MDHEN and CDR2 is SYDVKM in the germline V gene. The ends lost 4 bases at V and 5 bases at J; junction bases unmatched: 11.

CDR3 residues: CASSLGDSQPQHF. CDR3 DNA: TGTGCCAGCAGCTTAGGGGACAGCCAGCCCCAGCATTTT. The V call is TRBV7-6, the J call TRBJ1-5; 7 positions agree with TRBD1. Germline lookup yields CDR1 SGHVS and CDR2 FNYEAQ. V dropped 1 base and J dropped 7; count of bases not matched to a gene: 1. CDR3 length: 13 amino acids.

CDR3 sequence: CASCIPGGNSPLHF. CDR3 DNA: TGTGCCAGTTGTATTCCGGGGGGTAATTCACCCCTCCACTTT. The chain carries TRBV6-1 and TRBJ1-6; D might be TRBD1 (5 bases). Germline CDR1 MNHNS, CDR2 SASEGT. The CDR3 extends over 14 amino acids. Deletions cut 9 bases from V and 6 bases from J, with 15 bases between.

The chain carries TRBV4-2 and TRBJ1-2; unclear D gene. There are 14 residues in the CDR3. V was shortened by 1 base and J by 4 bases, with 10 bases between the two germline ends. Germline lookup yields CDR1 LGHNA and CDR2 YNFKEQ. The CDR3 bases are TGTGCCAGCAGCCAAGGAGGAATCGCCTATGGCTACACCTTC. Translating it yields CASSQGGIAYGYTF.

The chain links TRBV30 to TRBJ2-2; D might be TRBD1 (6 bases). V lost 7 bases, J lost 1 base, and 13 bases lay in between. Germline CDR1 and CDR2: GTSNPN and SVGIG (reference sequence). This CDR3 region has 14 residues. The CDR3 DNA reads TGTGCCTCACCGGGACACCGGAACACCGGGGAGCTGTTTTTT. Translating gives CASPGHRNTGELFF.

This chain links TRBV7-6 with TRBJ2-7; D is undetermined. CDR3 length: 14 residues. Trimming took off 0 bases at V and 0 bases at J, with 6 bases between the two ends. Germline-derived CDR1 and CDR2 are SGHVS and FNYEAQ. The CDR3 loop reads CASSLASVSYEQYF. The CDR3 nucleotides read TGTGCCAGCAGCTTAGCTTCAGTCTCCTACGAGCAGTACTTC.